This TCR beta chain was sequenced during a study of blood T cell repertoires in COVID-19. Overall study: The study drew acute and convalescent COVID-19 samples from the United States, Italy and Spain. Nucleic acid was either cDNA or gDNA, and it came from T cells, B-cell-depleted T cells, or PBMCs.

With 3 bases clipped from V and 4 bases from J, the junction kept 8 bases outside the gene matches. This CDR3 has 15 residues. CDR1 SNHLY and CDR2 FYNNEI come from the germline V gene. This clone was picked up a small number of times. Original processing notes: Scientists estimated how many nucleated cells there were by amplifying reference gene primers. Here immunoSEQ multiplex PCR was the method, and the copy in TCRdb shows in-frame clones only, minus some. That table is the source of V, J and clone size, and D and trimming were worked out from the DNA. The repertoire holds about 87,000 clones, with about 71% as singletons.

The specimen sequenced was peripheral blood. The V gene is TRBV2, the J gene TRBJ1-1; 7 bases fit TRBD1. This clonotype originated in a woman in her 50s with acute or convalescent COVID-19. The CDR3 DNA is TGTGCCAGCAGTGATCCCCACCACAGGGGCACTGAAGCTTTCTTT. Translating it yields CASSDPHHRGTEAFF.